One sample yielded the 30 T cell receptor beta chains listed below, sequenced in a study of blood T cell repertoires in COVID-19. Some clones are missing from TCRdb's copy, which holds only in-frame ones; the method was immunoSEQ multiplex PCR. The sample lists roughly 100,000 clones; roughly nine tenths were seen once. The source material was peripheral blood. The origin of the receptors is a man in his fifties with active COVID-19.

This clone has just one count. The J gene is TRBJ1-1, the V gene TRBV6-5, with D possibly being TRBD1 (6 bases). The CDR3 sequence is 15 residues long. Trimming took off 6 bases at V and 4 bases at J, with 18 bases between the two ends. In germline, CDR1 is MNHEY, CDR2 SVGAGI. The chain's CDR3 is CASRPGQKGGTEAFF. CDR3 sequence (DNA): TGTGCCAGCAGACCGGGCCAAAAAGGGGGCACTGAAGCTTTCTTT.

The V gene is TRBV7-2, the J gene TRBJ2-3; weak D call: TRBD2 (5 bases). CDR1 SGHTA and CDR2 FQGNSA come from the germline V gene. There are 14 residues in the CDR3. Deletions cut 3 bases from V and 4 bases from J, with 11 bases between. This CDR3 reads CASSFGASPDTQYF. In DNA form, the CDR3 reads TGTGCCAGCAGCTTTGGTGCTAGCCCAGATACGCAGTATTTT.

The gene calls are TRBV7-8 and TRBJ1-1, with 7 bases that match TRBD1. Trimming took 7 bases from V and 3 from J; bases not matched to a gene: 8. Germline V gene data show CDR1 as SGHVS and CDR2 as FQNEAQ. CDR3 size: 14 residues. The CDR3 here is CASNPTGTYTEAFF. The CDR3 nucleotides are TGTGCCAGCAACCCGACAGGGACCTACACTGAAGCTTTCTTT.

The chain recombines TRBV6-5 with TRBJ2-6; 7 bases agree with TRBD2. From germline, CDR1 is MNHEY and CDR2 SVGAGI. Losses at the gene ends were 8 bases for V and 3 bases for J; bases not matched to a gene: 4. CDR3 size: 14 residues. The CDR3, as DNA: TGTGCCAGCCAGGGAGGGTTTGGGGCCAACGTCCTGACTTTC. Translating it yields CASQGGFGANVLTF.

V usage is TRBV7-8 and J usage is TRBJ2-1, with 7 bases lining up with TRBD2. Losses at the gene ends were 1 base for V and 6 bases for J; bases not matched to a gene: 6. Germline assignment: CDR1 SGHVS and CDR2 FQNEAQ. The CDR3 is 15 residues long. The CDR3 DNA reads TGTGCCAGCAGCTTAGGCAGTCTAGCGGCCAATGAGCAGTTCTTC. Protein: CASSLGSLAANEQFF.

This chain uses TRBV7-2 with TRBJ2-1, with TRBD2 as a possible D gene (6 bases). Trimming stripped 11 bases from V and 0 bases from J, with 14 bases between. This CDR3 spans 14 amino acids. CDR1 is SGHTA, CDR2 FQGNSA, per germline. Here the CDR3 reads CAGGAGTSYNEQFF. The CDR3 nucleotides read TGTGCCGGCGGGGCAGGAACCTCCTACAATGAGCAGTTCTTC.

The gene calls are TRBV3-1 (or the pseudogene TRBV3-2) and TRBJ2-1; TRBD2 matches 15 bases. Germline V lookup: CDR1 LGHDT, CDR2 YNNKEL (reference sequence). This CDR3 is 20 amino acids long. Germline trimming cut 1 base from V and 1 base from J; bases unmatched to any gene: 8. The CDR3 DNA sequence: TGTGCCAGCAGCCAAGGGACTAGCGGGGGGGCTTGGAAGTCCTACAATGAGCAGTTCTTC. This codes for CASSQGTSGGAWKSYNEQFF.

The chain employs TRBV10-3 and TRBJ2-6; possibly TRBD1 for D (6 bases). The V end lost 3 bases, the J end lost 0 bases, and 15 bases lay between the germline ends. CDR3 length: 18 residues. Looked up from germline, CDR1 is ENHRY and CDR2 is SYGVKD. The CDR3 sequence: CAISDVQGVRSGANVLTF. Written as DNA, the CDR3 is TGTGCCATCAGTGATGTACAGGGCGTACGCTCTGGGGCCAACGTCCTGACTTTC.

The rearrangement links TRBV30 to TRBJ1-2, with D perhaps TRBD1 (5 bases). Germline V gene data show CDR1 as GTSNPN and CDR2 as SVGIG (reference sequence). With 1 base removed from V and 7 bases from J, the gap between germline ends came to 13 bases. The CDR3 runs to 13 residues. The CDR3 protein is CAWSEGGVGGYTF. DNA of the CDR3: TGTGCCTGGAGTGAGGGAGGGGTGGGTGGCTACACCTTC.

As concerns this clone: The sample carries other DNA sequences with the same CDR3. This chain connects TRBV3-1 (or the pseudogene TRBV3-2) to TRBJ1-6, with 7 bases matching TRBD1. This CDR3 has 15 residues. V gave up 1 base and J gave up 4 bases; unmatched junction bases: 1. Germline V gives CDR1 LGHDT, CDR2 YNNKEL (reference sequence). CDR3 nucleotides: TGTGCCAGCAGCCAAGGACAGGGATATAATTCACCCCTCCACTTT. Translated: CASSQGQGYNSPLHF.

The chain carries TRBV4-2 and TRBJ1-2; 9 bases are shared with TRBD1. This CDR3 is built from 17 residues. Germline V gene lookup returns CDR1 LGHNA and CDR2 YNFKEQ. The J segment lost 4 bases and the V segment lost 4 bases, leaving 13 bases of the junction unmatched. This CDR3 is CASSPGGGQGALYGYTF. The CDR3 DNA reads TGTGCCAGCAGCCCAGGGGGGGGACAGGGTGCTCTCTATGGCTACACCTTC.

In this sample, this clone turned up once. V and J are TRBV19 and TRBJ2-2; D is perhaps TRBD1 (5 bases). Trimming cost V 4 bases and J 7 bases, with 10 bases left between them. Germline assignment: CDR1 LNHDA and CDR2 SQIVND (reference sequence). This CDR3 region has 13 residues. CDR3: CASSRGAGGELFF. Here the CDR3 DNA reads TGTGCCAGTAGTAGGGGCGCCGGCGGGGAGCTGTTTTTT.

The chain couples TRBV25-1 to TRBJ2-5; 8 nucleotides agree with TRBD2. V dropped 1 base and J dropped 0; count of bases not matched to a gene: 4. The CDR3 covers 16 residues. Germline V CDR1 and CDR2: MGHDK, SYGVNS. CDR3 in DNA: TGTGCCAGCAGTGAATTGTTAGCGGGGTACCAAGAGACCCAGTACTTC. Translated, it gives CASSELLAGYQETQYF. Supplemented by reference TRBV25-1 and TRBJ2-5, the full variable domain reads EADIYQTPRYLVIGTGKKITLECSQTMGHDKMYWYQQDPGMELHLIHYSYGVNSTEKGDLSSESTVSRIRTEHFPLTLESARPSHTSQYLCASSELLAGYQETQYFGPGTRLLVL.

The V and J genes are TRBV11-2 and TRBJ2-2, with 7 positions matching TRBD1. Germline trimming cut 6 bases from V and 6 bases from J; bases unmatched to any gene: 7. The germline gives CDR1 SGHAT, CDR2 FQNNGV. CDR3 length: 14 amino acids. CDR3 protein: CASRQTGLAGELFF. The DNA of the CDR3 is TGTGCCAGCAGACAGACAGGGTTAGCCGGGGAGCTGTTTTTT. Full variable domain (remainder filled in from reference TRBV11-2 and TRBJ2-2): EAGVAQSPRYKIIEKRQSVAFWCNPISGHATLYWYQQILGQGPKLLIQFQNNGVVDDSQLPKDRFSAERLKGVDSTLKIQPAKLEDSAVYLCASRQTGLAGELFFGEGSRLTVL.

This rearrangement joins TRBV2 to TRBJ2-1; no reliable D call. Per germline, CDR1 SNHLY and CDR2 FYNNEI. This CDR3 is 14 amino acids long. The ends were cut back, 4 bases at V and 5 bases at J, with 12 bases in the middle. Here the CDR3 DNA reads TGTGCCAGCAGTGGGTTGGTCTACCACAATGAGCAGTTCTTC. Its protein is CASSGLVYHNEQFF.

The J gene is TRBJ2-7, the V gene TRBV6-2 or TRBV6-3; TRBD2 might be the D (7 bases). The V end lost 2 bases, the J end lost 6 bases, and 20 bases lay between the germline ends. Germline V gene lookup returns CDR1 MNHEY and CDR2 SVGEGT. The CDR3 totals 16 residues. The CDR3 spells CASSYGTWGGAVEQYF. DNA of the CDR3: TGTGCCAGCAGTTACGGGACTTGGGGGGGGGCCGTCGAGCAGTACTTC.

This clone was recorded once. The gene calls are TRBV19 and TRBJ1-2, with a weak D call TRBD1 (6 bases). The germline CDR1 and CDR2 sequences are LNHDA and SQIVND (reference sequence). This CDR3 contains 14 residues. Trimming removed 10 bases at V and 2 bases at J, with 17 bases between. The CDR3 spells CATQRQAGNYGYTF. The DNA of the CDR3 is TGTGCCACCCAAAGACAGGCTGGGAACTATGGCTACACCTTC.

V usage is TRBV3-1 (or the pseudogene TRBV3-2) and J usage is TRBJ1-5; no definite D call. This CDR3 region has 14 residues. Trimming removed 1 base at V and 4 bases at J, with 8 bases between. Looked up from germline, CDR1 is LGHDT and CDR2 is YNNKEL (reference sequence). CDR3 in amino acids: CASSQGGVNQPQHF. The DNA of the CDR3 is TGTGCCAGCAGCCAAGGAGGAGTGAATCAGCCCCAGCATTTT.

This chain uses TRBV18 with TRBJ2-3; 8 bases agree with TRBD2. Looked up from germline, CDR1 is KGHSH and CDR2 is LQKENI. CDR3 length: 17 amino acids. With 3 bases clipped from V and 1 base from J, the junction kept 9 bases outside the gene matches. CDR3 coding DNA: TGTGCCAGCTCACCCCTCCTGGGTAGCGGGGGCACAGATACGCAGTATTTT. The encoded protein is CASSPLLGSGGTDTQYF. The full variable domain, completed using reference TRBV18 and TRBJ2-3, is NAGVMQNPRHLVRRRGQEARLRCSPMKGHSHVYWYRQLPEEGLKFMVYLQKENIIDESGMPKERFSAEFPKEGPSILRIQQVVRGDSAAYFCASSPLLGSGGTDTQYFGPGTRLTVL.

V is TRBV27 and J is TRBJ1-1; 9 nucleotides line up with TRBD1. CDR1 and CDR2 (germline): MNHEY, SMNVEV (reference sequence). Unmatched junction bases numbered 10, after V lost 5 bases and J lost 12 bases. CDR3 length equals 13 residues. CDR3 protein: CASSPSGQGRTFF. Here the CDR3 DNA reads TGTGCCAGCAGTCCCTCAGGACAGGGGAGAACTTTCTTT.

The chain uses TRBV10-3 and TRBJ2-7; 12 bases line up with TRBD2. This CDR3 region has 17 residues. The germline gives CDR1 ENHRY, CDR2 SYGVKD. V lost 0 bases to trimming and J lost 9 bases; unmatched junction nucleotides: 12. This CDR3 reads CAISESSSSGGAVRQYF. The CDR3 region has the DNA TGTGCCATCAGTGAGTCGTCCTCTAGCGGGGGGGCAGTGAGGCAGTACTTC.

This sequence joins TRBV5-1 and TRBJ1-2; maybe TRBD1 (6 bases). Trimming removed 4 bases at V and 8 bases at J, with 21 bases between. CDR3 length: 15 residues. Germline V gene lookup returns CDR1 SGHRS and CDR2 YFSETQ. Here the CDR3 reads CASSLLTTGSGGYTF. In nucleotides, the CDR3 is TGCGCCAGCAGCCTCCTAACGACAGGCTCGGGGGGCTACACCTTC. Drawing the rest from reference TRBV5-1 and TRBJ1-2, the complete variable domain is KAGVTQTPRYLIKTRGQQVTLSCSPISGHRSVSWYQQTPGQGLQFLFEYFSETQRNKGNFPGRFSGRQFSNSRSEMNVSTLELGDSALYLCASSLLTTGSGGYTFGSGTRLTVV.

The chain uses TRBV5-6 and TRBJ2-5; tentative D call: TRBD2 (6 bases). The CDR3 contains 14 residues. V lost 0 bases to trimming and J lost 4 bases, with 10 bases between them. Germline CDR1 SGHDT, CDR2 YYEEEE. The CDR3 DNA sequence: TGTGCCAGCAGCTTGGGGGACTGGGGAGAGACCCAGTACTTC. Translation: CASSLGDWGETQYF.

The chain combines TRBV12-3 or TRBV12-4 with TRBJ1-2; D uncertain. Trimming removed 1 base at V and 2 bases at J, with 5 bases between. This CDR3 is 13 amino acids long. This CDR3 is CASSLDRNYGYTF. The CDR3 region has the DNA TGTGCCAGCAGTTTAGACAGAAACTATGGCTACACCTTC.

The rearrangement links TRBV18 to TRBJ2-2, with D perhaps matching TRBD2 (6 bases). The germline gives CDR1 KGHSH, CDR2 LQKENI. Between the trimmed V and J ends, which lost 1 base and 0 bases, there was a span of 18 bases. The CDR3 runs 19 residues. CDR3 loop: CASSPRVADDSPNTGELFF. The CDR3 nucleotides read TGTGCCAGCTCACCACGGGTAGCGGACGACTCCCCGAACACCGGGGAGCTGTTTTTT.

The genes are TRBV7-8 and TRBJ2-2, with D possibly being TRBD1 (6 bases). CDR1 and CDR2 (germline): SGHVS, FQNEAQ. Trimming removed 5 bases from V and 8 bases from J, with 18 bases in between. The CDR3 loop spans 15 amino acids. CDR3 nucleotides: TGTGCCAGCAGCCCAGACAGGATCCTTGGAGGGGAGCTGTTTTTT. This encodes CASSPDRILGGELFF.

This rearrangement joins TRBV6-2 or TRBV6-3 to TRBJ2-2, with D perhaps matching TRBD2 (6 bases). Between the trimmed V and J ends, which lost 2 bases and 5 bases, there was a span of 9 bases. Germline CDR1 MNHEY, CDR2 SVGEGT. The CDR3 loop spans 14 amino acids. CDR3 amino acids: CASSYGTYTGELFF. The CDR3 nucleotides are TGTGCCAGCAGTTACGGGACTTATACCGGGGAGCTGTTTTTT.

This rearrangement joins TRBV7-9 to TRBJ2-1; D unclear. Germline V gene sequence: CDR1 SEHNR, CDR2 FQNEAQ (reference sequence). The CDR3 runs to 11 residues. The germline V and J ends were trimmed by 8 bases and 9 bases, with 11 bases remaining between them. The DNA of the CDR3 is TGTGCCAGCCCGGATCGCGGTGAGCAGTTCTTC. Translation gives CASPDRGEQFF. Full variable domain (missing parts from reference TRBV7-9 and TRBJ2-1): DTGVSQNPRHKITKRGQNVTFRCDPISEHNRLYWYRQTLGQGPEFLTYFQNEAQLEKSRLLSDRFSAERPKGSFSTLEIQRTEQGDSAMYLCASPDRGEQFFGPGTRLTVL.

This chain uses TRBV7-8 with TRBJ1-5; 8 bases line up with TRBD1. Per the germline V gene, CDR1 is SGHVS and CDR2 is FQNEAQ. Trimming cost V 4 bases and J 1 base; bases outside gene matches: 3. There are 15 residues in the CDR3. CDR3 sequence: CASSSRDRSNQPQHF. The CDR3 bases are TGTGCCAGCAGCTCCAGGGACAGGAGCAATCAGCCCCAGCATTTT.

In the case of this clone: In the same sample, other DNA sequences code for this CDR3. This sequence joins TRBV6-6 and TRBJ1-1, with a possible D match to TRBD1 (5 bases). The germline V gene has CDR1 MNHNY and CDR2 SVGAGI (reference sequence). The CDR3 runs to 16 residues. With 7 bases removed from V and 1 base from J, the gap between germline ends came to 19 bases. For the CDR3, the DNA is TGTGCCAGCATCCCCCGGGACCGCGGGGGGAACACTGAAGCTTTCTTT. Its protein product is CASIPRDRGGNTEAFF.